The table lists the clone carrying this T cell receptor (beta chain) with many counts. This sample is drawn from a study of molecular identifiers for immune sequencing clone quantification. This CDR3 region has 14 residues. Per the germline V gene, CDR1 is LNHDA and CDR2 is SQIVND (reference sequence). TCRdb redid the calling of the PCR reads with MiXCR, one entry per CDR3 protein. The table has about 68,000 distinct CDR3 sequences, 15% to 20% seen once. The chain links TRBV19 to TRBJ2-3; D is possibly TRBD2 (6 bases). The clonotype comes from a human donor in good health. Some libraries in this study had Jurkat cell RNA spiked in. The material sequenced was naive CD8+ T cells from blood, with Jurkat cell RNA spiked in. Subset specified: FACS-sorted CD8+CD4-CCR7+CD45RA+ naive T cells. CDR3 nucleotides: TGTGCAGTATCTTACGCGGGGAGCACAGATACGCAGTATTTT. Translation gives CAVSYAGSTDTQYF.